Following are 23 T cell receptor beta chains from one sample sequenced in a study of breast tumors, draining lymph nodes, adjacent tissues. The lymph nodes were axillary draining lymph nodes from breast cancer patients. TCRdb re-called the multiplex PCR reads with MiXCR, one entry per CDR3 protein. The sample holds about 120,000 distinct CDR3 sequences; 15% to 20% are singletons and the top ten take roughly 4%. Sequencing input: axillary lymph node tissue. These receptors all stem from a female donor with breast cancer. Some clones in this sample may be carry-over from other donors' samples.

This clonotype has ten or more counts. V gene TRBV19 combines with J gene TRBJ2-5; D may be TRBD2 (5 bases). This CDR3 is built from 17 residues. V gave up 0 bases and J gave up 3 bases, with 17 bases separating them. Germline CDR1 and CDR2: LNHDA and SQIVND (reference sequence). This chain's CDR3 is CASSIDSDVRRKETQYF. CDR3 bases: TGTGCCAGTAGTATAGATAGCGACGTCAGGAGAAAAGAGACCCAGTACTTC.

The V gene is TRBV20-1, the J gene TRBJ2-7, with 9 bases matching TRBD1. Germline-derived CDR1 and CDR2 are DFQATT and SNEGSKA (reference sequence). The CDR3 loop spans 14 amino acids. Losses at the gene ends were 3 bases for V and 1 base for J; bases not matched to a gene: 4. CDR3 sequence reads: CSASGQGFSYEQYF. The DNA of the CDR3 is TGCAGTGCTAGCGGACAGGGGTTTTCCTACGAGCAGTACTTC.

A word on this clonotype: This may stem from a read error, because a much larger clone lies one nucleotide away. This chain uses TRBV14 with TRBJ2-7; D may be TRBD2 (7 bases). Trimming left V 7 bases short and J 4 bases short, with 14 bases between. The CDR3 consists of 13 residues. Looked up from germline, CDR1 is SGHDN and CDR2 is FVKESK. The chain's CDR3 is CASNGGGDYEQYF. CDR3 coding DNA: TGTGCCAGCAATGGCGGGGGCGATTACGAGCAGTACTTC.

This clonotype was recorded at least ten times. The chain has TRBV4-1 and TRBJ2-5; 13 bases map to TRBD2. CDR1 is MGHRA and CDR2 is YSYEKL in the germline V gene. J lost 1 base, V lost 4 bases, and 9 bases had no gene match. CDR3 length equals 18 residues. For the CDR3, the DNA is TGCGCCAGCAGCCTCAGACTAGCGGGGGGCGCCCCCCAAGAGACCCAGTACTTC. Translated, it gives CASSLRLAGGAPQETQYF.

This clonotype occurred many times. The chain employs TRBV10-3 and TRBJ2-1; TRBD1 matches at 8 bases. J was trimmed by 8 bases and V by 6 bases; bases with no gene match: 6. The germline V gene encodes CDR1 ENHRY and CDR2 SYGVKD. The CDR3 is 13 residues long. The CDR3 nucleotides are TGTGCCATCAGGCTGGACAGGGTAGATGAGCAGTTCTTC. Its protein is CAIRLDRVDEQFF.

This chain links TRBV18 with TRBJ2-3; 14 nucleotides agree with TRBD2. From germline, CDR1 is KGHSH and CDR2 LQKENI. This CDR3 comprises 17 residues. J was trimmed by 5 bases and V by 0 bases; bases with no gene match: 4. CDR3 region: CASSPPTSGRAGDTQYF. CDR3 in DNA: TGTGCCAGCTCACCACCGACTAGCGGGAGGGCGGGAGATACGCAGTATTTT.

This clonotype was counted many times. J is TRBJ2-3 and V is TRBV24-1; D may be TRBD2 (7 bases). This CDR3 contains 15 residues. Germline V gene sequence: CDR1 KGHDR, CDR2 SFDVKD. Trimming pared 1 base from V and 3 bases from J, leaving 10 bases between. The CDR3, as DNA: TGTGCCACCAGTGATTTACAGGGAGGGACAGATACGCAGTATTTT. Protein product: CATSDLQGGTDTQYF.

This clonotype was observed at least ten times. The genes are TRBV5-1 and TRBJ2-7; 8 nucleotides line up with TRBD1. Germline V gene lookup returns CDR1 SGHRS and CDR2 YFSETQ. J gave up 4 bases and V 4 bases, and 10 bases lay outside the gene matches. The CDR3 extends over 15 amino acids. The CDR3 DNA sequence: TGCGCCAGCAGCGAGCTTATGGGGACAGGTTACGAGCAGTACTTC. It is translated as CASSELMGTGYEQYF. The variable domain in full, completed from reference TRBV5-1 and TRBJ2-7, reads KAGVTQTPRYLIKTRGQQVTLSCSPISGHRSVSWYQQTPGQGLQFLFEYFSETQRNKGNFPGRFSGRQFSNSRSEMNVSTLELGDSALYLCASSELMGTGYEQYFGPGTRLTVT.

This clonotype was counted between two and nine times. This chain uses TRBV20-1 with TRBJ2-1; 9 bases map to TRBD2. The CDR3 covers 15 residues. The ends lost 3 bases at V and 5 bases at J; junction bases unmatched: 8. The germline CDR1 and CDR2 sequences are DFQATT and SNEGSKA (reference sequence). CDR3 coding DNA: TGCAGTGCTAGTCGTGGCGGGGGGGCCCACAATGAGCAGTTCTTC. Its protein product is CSASRGGGAHNEQFF.

This clonotype was seen repeatedly, ten times or more. V gene TRBV20-1 combines with J gene TRBJ2-7; TRBD2 agrees at 8 bases. V dropped 7 bases and J dropped 5; count of bases not matched to a gene: 13. The CDR3 is made up of 14 amino acids. Germline V gene lookup returns CDR1 DFQATT and CDR2 SNEGSKA (reference sequence). The CDR3 DNA sequence: TGCAGTGTAATCCCCCAGCGGGGGACCCACGAGCAGTACTTC. Its protein is CSVIPQRGTHEQYF.

The table lists this clonotype with many counts. The chain is built from TRBV6-6 and TRBJ1-4; TRBD1 aligns across 7 bases. V lost 2 bases, J lost 5 bases, and 8 bases stayed unmatched. CDR1 and CDR2 from the germline V gene are MNHNY and SVGAGI (reference sequence). The CDR3 spans 16 residues. CDR3 nucleotide sequence: TGTGCCAGCAGTTACCTACAGGGGTACGGGAATGAAAAACTGTTTTTT. Its translation: CASSYLQGYGNEKLFF.

This clonotype occurred many times. The chain links TRBV7-9 to TRBJ1-4; 9 bases line up with TRBD1. CDR3 length: 13 amino acids. V dropped 5 bases and J dropped 8; count of bases not matched to a gene: 3. Germline V CDR1 and CDR2: SEHNR, FQNEAQ (reference sequence). The CDR3 DNA reads as TGTGCCAGCAGCCTCGACAGGGGGGAAAAACTGTTTTTT. The encoded protein is CASSLDRGEKLFF.

This clonotype was observed many times. The chain uses TRBV15 and TRBJ2-1, with a tentative D call TRBD1 (5 bases). The CDR3 loop spans 15 amino acids. With 9 bases removed from V and 0 bases from J, the gap between germline ends came to 15 bases. Germline V gene sequence: CDR1 LNHNV, CDR2 YYDKDF (reference sequence). The CDR3 bases are TGTGCCACAATGTCCGTCGACAGCTCCTACAATGAGCAGTTCTTC. This codes for CATMSVDSSYNEQFF.

Many counts were recorded for this clonotype. The chain combines TRBV7-8 with TRBJ2-3; tentative D call: TRBD2 (5 bases). This CDR3 region has 13 residues. The germline V gene encodes CDR1 SGHVS and CDR2 FQNEAQ. V dropped 4 bases and J dropped 2 bases, with 7 bases sitting between them. Here the CDR3 reads CASSSGITDTQYF. The CDR3 coding sequence is TGTGCCAGCAGCTCCGGGATCACAGATACGCAGTATTTT.

V gene TRBV20-1 combines with J gene TRBJ1-1; tentatively, D is TRBD1 (6 bases). Germline-derived CDR1 and CDR2 are DFQATT and SNEGSKA (reference sequence). V lost 0 bases to trimming and J lost 6 bases, with 11 bases between them. The CDR3 contains 13 residues. The CDR3, as DNA: TGCAGTGCTAGAGAATTGGGGGGGCCTGAAGCTTTCTTT. It specifies CSARELGGPEAFF.

This clonotype was observed a few times. V gene TRBV20-1 combines with J gene TRBJ2-1; the D gene is possibly TRBD1 (6 bases). V was pared by 2 bases and J by 1 base, with 12 bases between. This CDR3 has 15 residues. Germline-derived CDR1 and CDR2 are DFQATT and SNEGSKA (reference sequence). DNA of the CDR3: TGCAGTGCTAGACAGTTGAGGGGGTCCTACAATGAGCAGTTCTTC. Protein: CSARQLRGSYNEQFF.

This clonotype came up many times. This chain joins TRBV25-1 and TRBJ2-3; no definite D call. The CDR3 is 18 residues long. Trimming pared 4 bases from V and 2 bases from J, leaving 22 bases between. From germline, CDR1 is MGHDK and CDR2 SYGVNS. DNA for the CDR3: TGTGCCAGCAGTGGTCTTTTCGCAAGTCGATGGGCCACAGATACGCAGTATTTT. Translating gives CASSGLFASRWATDTQYF. Variable domain in full (rest from reference TRBV25-1 and TRBJ2-3): EADIYQTPRYLVIGTGKKITLECSQTMGHDKMYWYQQDPGMELHLIHYSYGVNSTEKGDLSSESTVSRIRTEHFPLTLESARPSHTSQYLCASSGLFASRWATDTQYFGPGTRLTVL.

The sample holds many counts of this clonotype. The chain joins TRBV6-5 to TRBJ2-3, with 12 bases lining up with TRBD2. Germline loops: CDR1 MNHEY, CDR2 SVGAGI. The CDR3 is made up of 16 amino acids. After removal of 5 bases from V and 3 bases from J, the junction contained 6 bases not matched to a gene. The CDR3, as DNA: TGTGCCAGCAGTCCGGCTAGCGGGGGGGTTACAGATACGCAGTATTTT. Translation gives CASSPASGGVTDTQYF.

This clonotype was found many times. V and J are TRBV7-9 and TRBJ2-7; TRBD2 matches 9 bases. J gave up 4 bases and V 4 bases, and 5 bases lay outside the gene matches. The CDR3 length is 14 residues. From germline, CDR1 is SEHNR and CDR2 FQNEAQ (reference sequence). The CDR3 nucleotides read TGTGCCAGCAGCTCGGCTAGCGGGACTTACGAGCAGTACTTC. Translation: CASSSASGTYEQYF.

This clonotype has a count of ten or more. The chain recombines TRBV20-1 with TRBJ2-1, with 12 bases lining up with TRBD2. This CDR3 region has 15 residues. The ends lost 5 bases at V and 6 bases at J; junction bases unmatched: 8. CDR1 is DFQATT, CDR2 SNEGSKA, per germline (reference sequence). The CDR3 bases are TGCAGTGCTCCACGACTAGCGGGAGTGGGCAATGAGCAGTTCTTC. Protein product: CSAPRLAGVGNEQFF.

Notes on this clonotype: Possible read error: a much larger clone is one base away. The CDR3 loop is CASSIEGGTQYF. In nucleotides, the CDR3 is TGTGCCAGTAGTATAGAGGGGGGGACCCAGTACTTC. The chain links TRBV19 to TRBJ2-5; perhaps TRBD2 as D (6 bases). Germline V gives CDR1 LNHDA, CDR2 SQIVND (reference sequence). V lost 0 bases to trimming and J lost 7 bases, with 6 bases between them. This CDR3 is 12 amino acids long. Filled out from reference TRBV19 and TRBJ2-5, the complete variable domain reads DGGITQSPKYLFRKEGQNVTLSCEQNLNHDAMYWYRQDPGQGLRLIYYSQIVNDFQKGDIAEGYSVSREKKESFPLTVTSAQKNPTAFYLCASSIEGGTQYFGPGTRLLVL.

This clonotype was seen repeatedly, ten times or more. J is TRBJ1-6 and V is TRBV6-5; D gene unclear. V was shortened by 0 bases and J by 7 bases, with 16 bases between the two germline ends. The CDR3 covers 17 residues. Per the germline V gene, CDR1 is MNHEY and CDR2 is SVGAGI. CDR3 nucleotide sequence: TGTGCCAGCAGTTACTCGATCCCAGGATTTCAAAATTCACCCCTCCACTTT. The encoded protein is CASSYSIPGFQNSPLHF.

A note on this clonotype: This may be a read error, as it is one base from a much larger clone. The chain carries TRBV7-9 and TRBJ2-5; the D gene is possibly TRBD2 (6 bases). There are 13 residues in the CDR3. Per the germline V gene, CDR1 is SEHNR and CDR2 is FQNEAQ (reference sequence). The DNA of the CDR3 is TGTGCCAGCGGCGTAGCGGCACAAGGGACCCAGTACTTC. Amino acid sequence: CASGVAAQGTQYF.